These 16 T cell receptor beta chains originate from one sample sequenced in a study of radiotherapy plus CTLA-4 blockade in lung cancer. Assay: immunoSEQ multiplex PCR; the TCRdb copy retains only in-frame clones and omits some. The data contain about 88,000 clones, approximately 75% of them seen just once; the ten biggest clones take up roughly an eighth. Sequencing used peripheral blood, obtained from a patient treated with radiotherapy plus ipilimumab. Receptors originate from a human donor with non-small cell lung cancer that progressed on radiotherapy plus ipilimumab.

This clone was observed at least ten times. CDR3 nucleotide sequence: TGTGCCAGCAGAACAGGGGGAGCGGAGACCCAGTACTTC. Its translation: CASRTGGAETQYF. The chain employs TRBV6-6 and TRBJ2-5, with 8 bases matching TRBD1. V was pared by 6 bases and J by 5 bases, with 5 bases of the junction left unmatched. This CDR3 has 13 residues. Germline CDR1 reads MNHNY; CDR2 reads SVGAGI (reference sequence).

The V and J genes are TRBV6-5 and TRBJ1-6, with 7 bases aligning to TRBD1. With 5 bases clipped from V and 10 bases from J, the junction kept 5 bases outside the gene matches. There are 13 residues in the CDR3. Germline CDR1 reads MNHEY; CDR2 reads SVGAGI. CDR3 protein: CASSPDRASPLHF. DNA for the CDR3: TGTGCCAGCAGTCCCGACAGGGCCTCACCCCTCCACTTT.

The table lists this clone with many counts. V usage is TRBV27 and J usage is TRBJ2-1; 10 nucleotides match TRBD1. Germline loops: CDR1 MNHEY, CDR2 SMNVEV (reference sequence). This CDR3 contains 14 residues. V trimming: 5 bases; J trimming: 10 bases; junction bases outside the gene matches: 8. CDR3 sequence (DNA): TGTGCCAGCAGTGACTTGGACAGGGGGTACGAGCAGTTCTTC. Protein: CASSDLDRGYEQFF.

As to this clone: A junction end diverges from the germline sequence, so it may reflect a read error. This specimen includes other DNA sequences encoding the same CDR3. This sequence joins TRBV6-5 and TRBJ2-2; tentatively, D is TRBD1 (5 bases). CDR3 size: 16 residues. In germline, CDR1 is MNHEY, CDR2 SVGAGI. CDR3 DNA: TGTGCCAGCAGCTACTCATTCGCCCAGGGAACCGGGGAGCTGTTTTTT. Amino acids: CASSYSFAQGTGELFF.

The rearrangement joins TRBV6-6 to TRBJ1-6; 7 nucleotides line up with TRBD1. Trimming at V came to 5 bases and at J to 7 bases, leaving 8 bases not matched to a gene. The CDR3 is 15 residues long. Germline values: CDR1 MNHNY, CDR2 SVGAGI (reference sequence). The DNA of the CDR3 is TGTGCCAGCAGTCACGAGACAGGGTGGAATTCACCCCTCCACTTT. This gives the protein CASSHETGWNSPLHF.

This clone was seen ten or more times. Other DNA sequences in this sample translate to the same CDR3. The chain couples TRBV7-2 to TRBJ2-5; the match to TRBD2 covers 9 bases. The CDR3 is made up of 14 amino acids. V gave up 3 bases and J gave up 2 bases; unmatched junction bases: 1. In germline, CDR1 is SGHTA, CDR2 FQGNSA. The CDR3 coding sequence is TGTGCCAGCAGCTTGAGCGGGGGGCAAGAGACCCAGTACTTC. This sequence encodes CASSLSGGQETQYF.

The chain employs TRBV7-9 and TRBJ1-1, with D maybe TRBD1 (6 bases). The CDR3 extends over 12 amino acids. Germline lookup yields CDR1 SEHNR and CDR2 FQNEAQ (reference sequence). Trimming removed 5 bases from V and 7 bases from J, with 11 bases in between. As DNA, the CDR3 is TGTGCCAGCAGCCCCACAGGGTTTGAAGCTTTCTTT. It specifies CASSPTGFEAFF.

In this sample, this clone turned up once. The chain recombines TRBV11-2 with TRBJ1-1; D gene uncertain. The CDR3 is made up of 13 amino acids. Germline values: CDR1 SGHAT, CDR2 FQNNGV. Trimming pared 1 base from V and 1 base from J, leaving 4 bases between. CDR3: CASSLGTNTEAFF. DNA of the CDR3: TGTGCCAGCAGCTTAGGGACGAACACTGAAGCTTTCTTT. The variable domain in full, completed from reference TRBV11-2 and TRBJ1-1, reads EAGVAQSPRYKIIEKRQSVAFWCNPISGHATLYWYQQILGQGPKLLIQFQNNGVVDDSQLPKDRFSAERLKGVDSTLKIQPAKLEDSAVYLCASSLGTNTEAFFGQGTRLTVV.

V gene TRBV27 combines with J gene TRBJ2-3; TRBD2 agrees at 14 bases. This CDR3 comprises 15 residues. V lost 5 bases, J lost 5 bases, and 3 bases stayed unmatched. Germline-derived CDR1 and CDR2 are MNHEY and SMNVEV (reference sequence). In DNA form, the CDR3 reads TGTGCCAGCAGTACGGGACTAGCGGGGGTAGATACGCAGTATTTT. Protein sequence: CASSTGLAGVDTQYF.

This chain links TRBV28 with TRBJ1-4; TRBD1 matches at 7 bases. Looked up from germline, CDR1 is MDHEN and CDR2 is SYDVKM. V was pared by 6 bases and J by 6 bases, with 7 bases of the junction left unmatched. The CDR3 totals 14 residues. CDR3 region: CASRVRGGDEKLFF. Here the CDR3 DNA reads TGTGCCAGCAGAGTCAGGGGGGGGGATGAAAAACTGTTTTTT.

The table lists this clone with a few counts. The genes are TRBV11-2 and TRBJ1-1, with a possible D match to TRBD1 (6 bases). Trimming stripped 10 bases from V and 2 bases from J, with 17 bases between. Germline V lookup: CDR1 SGHAT, CDR2 FQNNGV. CDR3 length: 14 amino acids. CDR3 loop: CATDDRTYNTEAFF. The CDR3 nucleotides read TGTGCCACCGATGACAGGACCTACAACACTGAAGCTTTCTTT. Based on the CDR3 plus reference TRBV11-2 and TRBJ1-1, the full variable domain is EAGVAQSPRYKIIEKRQSVAFWCNPISGHATLYWYQQILGQGPKLLIQFQNNGVVDDSQLPKDRFSAERLKGVDSTLKIQPAKLEDSAVYLCATDDRTYNTEAFFGQGTRLTVV.

The chain carries TRBV28 and TRBJ1-4; D may be TRBD1 (5 bases). The CDR3 runs 15 residues. Per the germline V gene, CDR1 is MDHEN and CDR2 is SYDVKM. The V end lost 2 bases, the J end lost 7 bases, and 14 bases lay between the germline ends. CDR3 in amino acids: CASSLRFSGGEKLFF. The CDR3 bases are TGTGCCAGCAGTTTACGATTCTCCGGGGGTGAAAAACTGTTTTTT.

The sample holds a few counts of this clone. At one boundary the junction diverges from the germline segment, which might be a read error. The V and J genes are TRBV29-1 and TRBJ2-1; D is tentatively TRBD1 or TRBD2 (5 bases each). The germline gives CDR1 SQVTM, CDR2 ANQGSEA. The CDR3 consists of 11 residues. The CDR3 DNA reads TGCAGCGTTGGAGTTTTGGGGGTCCAGGTCTTC. It specifies CSVGVLGVQVF.

The rearrangement joins TRBV7-6 to TRBJ2-1; D might be TRBD1 (6 bases). V was clipped by 5 bases and J by 2 bases, with 16 bases between them. The CDR3 has 16 residues. Germline CDR1 is SGHVS and CDR2 is FNYEAQ. The CDR3 DNA follows: TGTGCCAGCAGCCCCGGGGCCAGGACAGCCTACAATGAGCAGTTCTTC. This gives the protein CASSPGARTAYNEQFF.

In this sample, this clone turned up once. This chain uses TRBV9 with TRBJ2-1; 8 bases map to TRBD2. J lost 5 bases, V lost 6 bases, and 10 bases had no gene match. Germline CDR1 SGDLS, CDR2 YYNGEE. The CDR3 has 15 residues. CDR3 sequence reads: CASTLGPREDNEQFF. In DNA form, the CDR3 reads TGTGCCAGCACCCTGGGTCCGCGGGAGGACAATGAGCAGTTCTTC.

This chain links TRBV5-1 with TRBJ2-3; 12 nucleotides agree with TRBD2. The CDR3 has 22 amino acids. The trim removed 0 bases at V and 0 bases at J, leaving 17 bases unmatched. Germline lookup yields CDR1 SGHRS and CDR2 YFSETQ. The CDR3 nucleotides are TGCGCCAGCAGCTTGGCCCGCCGGGGCCTAGCGGGAGGGGCCTATAGCACAGATACGCAGTATTTT. This codes for CASSLARRGLAGGAYSTDTQYF.